This note documents a single T cell receptor beta chain sequence. 60 Vbeta and 13 Jbeta primers were used in PCR. Assay used: immunoSEQ multiplex PCR; TCRdb lists only in-frame clones, some missing. The repertoire includes over 65,000 clones, roughly 80% of them detected once, and approximately 2.1% sits in the top ten. These data originate in a study of cytomegalovirus exposure and HLA in healthy donors. V was trimmed by 2 bases and J by 2 bases, leaving 9 bases between them. The CDR3 covers 14 residues. Germline V gives CDR1 GTSNPN, CDR2 SVGIG (reference sequence). This clonotype was obtained from a man between 35 and 55 years old in good health and CMV-seronegative. This chain uses TRBV30 with TRBJ2-2; D not resolved. Sequenced material: PBMCs. CDR3 in DNA: TGTGCCTGGAGTTTCCTCAGAAACACCGGGGAGCTGTTTTTT. Its translation is CAWSFLRNTGELFF.